Below are 23 T cell receptor beta chains sequenced from a single sample in a study of technical replicates of blood from a few donors. Method: immunoSEQ multiplex PCR; TCRdb's copy keeps in-frame clones and lacks some. Of roughly 69,000 clones in the sample, roughly 97% were seen once. Sequenced input: T cells isolated from PBMCs. The source is a human donor in good health.

V usage is TRBV9 and J usage is TRBJ1-1; D ambiguous. CDR3 length equals 16 residues. Trimming removed 0 bases from V and 4 bases from J, with 16 bases in between. From germline, CDR1 is SGDLS and CDR2 YYNGEE. The CDR3 coding sequence is TGTGCCAGCAGCGTAGCTTCGGGTCCCATGGGCACTGAAGCTTTCTTT. It specifies CASSVASGPMGTEAFF.

J is TRBJ2-2 and V is TRBV7-6; 9 bases agree with TRBD2. This CDR3 is built from 16 residues. Per the germline V gene, CDR1 is SGHVS and CDR2 is FNYEAQ. The V segment lost 5 bases and the J segment 7 bases; nucleotides outside the gene matches: 11. CDR3 in DNA: TGTGCCAGCAGCGCGATACTAGCGGGTGAATTCGGGGAGCTGTTTTTT. Residues: CASSAILAGEFGELFF.

This sequence joins TRBV5-1 and TRBJ2-7; 7 positions match TRBD2. CDR1 and CDR2 from the germline V gene are SGHRS and YFSETQ. The CDR3 runs 14 residues. After removal of 3 bases from V and 3 bases from J, the junction contained 6 bases not matched to a gene. CDR3 DNA sequence: TGCGCCAGCAGCTCTGGGGGGGGAGTCTACGAGCAGTACTTC. Residues: CASSSGGGVYEQYF.

This chain links TRBV5-4 with TRBJ2-1, with D unclear. Per germline, CDR1 SGHNT and CDR2 YYREEE (reference sequence). The CDR3 is 14 residues long. Between the trimmed V and J ends, which lost 2 bases and 0 bases, there was a span of 6 bases. CDR3 nucleotide sequence: TGTGCCAGCAGCTTTAGAGTCTCCTACAATGAGCAGTTCTTC. Amino acid sequence: CASSFRVSYNEQFF.

The rearrangement joins TRBV19 to TRBJ1-5, with D unresolved. CDR1 LNHDA and CDR2 SQIVND come from the germline V gene (reference sequence). Between the trimmed V and J ends, which lost 7 bases and 4 bases, there was a span of 14 bases. The CDR3 is 14 amino acids. CDR3 coding DNA: TGTGCCAGTAAACCAGAGGGTTGGAATCAGCCCCAGCATTTT. Residues: CASKPEGWNQPQHF. The variable domain in full, completed from reference TRBV19 and TRBJ1-5, reads DGGITQSPKYLFRKEGQNVTLSCEQNLNHDAMYWYRQDPGQGLRLIYYSQIVNDFQKGDIAEGYSVSREKKESFPLTVTSAQKNPTAFYLCASKPEGWNQPQHFGDGTRLSIL.

The chain is built from TRBV5-5 and TRBJ2-7; TRBD1 aligns across 7 bases. With 4 bases clipped from V and 3 bases from J, the junction kept 7 bases outside the gene matches. The germline CDR1 and CDR2 sequences are SGHKS and YYEKEE (reference sequence). There are 14 residues in the CDR3. CDR3 sequence reads: CASSPWDSIYEQYF. The CDR3 DNA sequence: TGTGCCAGCAGCCCCTGGGACAGCATCTACGAGCAGTACTTC.

J is TRBJ2-7 and V is TRBV9; D might be TRBD2 (6 bases). Looked up from germline, CDR1 is SGDLS and CDR2 is YYNGEE. CDR3 size: 15 residues. The ends were cut back, 0 bases at V and 3 bases at J, with 13 bases in the middle. CDR3 nucleotide sequence: TGTGCCAGCAGCGTAGGAAGCGGGTTCTTCTACGAGCAGTACTTC. This codes for CASSVGSGFFYEQYF.

The V gene is TRBV19, the J gene TRBJ1-1; TRBD1 matches at 7 bases. CDR1 is LNHDA and CDR2 is SQIVND in the germline V gene (reference sequence). Trimming took 2 bases from V and 1 from J; bases not matched to a gene: 1. This CDR3 has 14 amino acids. CDR3 in DNA: TGTGCCAGTAGTATACGGGACAGGAACACTGAAGCTTTCTTT. It yields the protein CASSIRDRNTEAFF.

The chain is built from TRBV27 and TRBJ1-5; 7 bases fit TRBD1. Germline values: CDR1 MNHEY, CDR2 SMNVEV (reference sequence). This CDR3 has 14 residues. After removal of 4 bases from V and 3 bases from J, the junction contained 3 bases not matched to a gene. CDR3 coding DNA: TGTGCCAGCAGTTCGACAGGGTTCAATCAGCCCCAGCATTTT. It specifies CASSSTGFNQPQHF.

The genes are TRBV4-3 and TRBJ2-1, with D perhaps matching TRBD1 (5 bases). The germline gives CDR1 LGHNA, CDR2 YSLEER. V was pared by 1 base and J by 10 bases, with 17 bases between. CDR3 length: 15 residues. The CDR3 loop is CASSQVVVVGAEQFF. The CDR3 bases are TGCGCCAGCAGCCAAGTGGTAGTGGTAGGGGCGGAGCAGTTCTTC.

This clone appeared once. The chain employs TRBV6-1 and TRBJ1-2; 8 nucleotides match TRBD1. Germline V lookup: CDR1 MNHNS, CDR2 SASEGT. The CDR3 totals 15 residues. The trim removed 4 bases at V and 4 bases at J, leaving 8 bases unmatched. This chain's CDR3 is CASSGGQVLFYGYTF. CDR3 DNA: TGTGCCAGCAGTGGGGGACAGGTCCTTTTCTATGGCTACACCTTC.

The CDR3 DNA is TGTGCCAGCAGCACAGGGTATGGCTACACCTTC. It specifies CASSTGYGYTF. The gene calls are TRBV6-5 and TRBJ1-2, with TRBD1 as a possible D gene (6 bases). V lost 6 bases, J lost 5 bases, and 7 bases lay in between. The CDR3 length is 11 residues. Germline V lookup: CDR1 MNHEY, CDR2 SVGAGI.

The CDR3 loop is CASSGDYFEQFF. The CDR3 DNA is TGTGCCAGCAGCGGGGACTACTTTGAGCAGTTCTTC. The gene calls are TRBV5-6 and TRBJ2-1; 7 nucleotides line up with TRBD2. The CDR3 length is 12 residues. Trimming took 4 bases from V and 9 from J; bases not matched to a gene: 4. Germline CDR1 reads SGHDT; CDR2 reads YYEEEE.

This rearrangement joins TRBV9 to TRBJ2-7, with D unclear. This CDR3 region has 15 residues. The germline V gene has CDR1 SGDLS and CDR2 YYNGEE. V was shortened by 0 bases and J by 2 bases, with 12 bases between the two germline ends. CDR3 protein: CASSVGSATPYEQYF. CDR3 DNA: TGTGCCAGCAGCGTAGGGAGCGCAACGCCCTACGAGCAGTACTTC.

The V gene is TRBV29-1, the J gene TRBJ2-7; 7 nucleotides match TRBD1. With V trimmed by 2 bases and J by 1 base, 8 bases remained unmatched. Germline CDR1 is SQVTM and CDR2 is ANQGSEA. The CDR3 runs 15 residues. The CDR3 spells CSVERWDSQSYEQYF. DNA for the CDR3: TGCAGCGTTGAACGCTGGGACAGTCAGTCCTACGAGCAGTACTTC.

The CDR3, as DNA: TGTGCCAGCAGTAACCTAGCGGGAGGGGGCACAGATACGCAGTATTTT. Translating it yields CASSNLAGGGTDTQYF. This chain uses TRBV25-1 with TRBJ2-3, with 12 bases matching TRBD2. With V trimmed by 5 bases and J by 1 base, 4 bases remained unmatched. The CDR3 consists of 16 residues. The germline V gene has CDR1 MGHDK and CDR2 SYGVNS. The full variable domain, its missing parts supplied by reference TRBV25-1 and TRBJ2-3, is EADIYQTPRYLVIGTGKKITLECSQTMGHDKMYWYQQDPGMELHLIHYSYGVNSTEKGDLSSESTVSRIRTEHFPLTLESARPSHTSQYLCASSNLAGGGTDTQYFGPGTRLTVL.

This clone was picked up one time. The rearrangement uses TRBV15 and TRBJ2-7; 9 positions agree with TRBD2. V lost 3 bases to trimming and J lost 3 bases; unmatched junction nucleotides: 3. CDR1 is LNHNV, CDR2 YYDKDF, per germline (reference sequence). This CDR3 is 14 amino acids long. The CDR3 coding sequence is TGTGCCACCAGCAGCTGGACTAGCGACTACGAGCAGTACTTC. Residues: CATSSWTSDYEQYF.

This clone was seen once. V usage is TRBV11-2 and J usage is TRBJ1-2; D might be TRBD1 (6 bases). From germline, CDR1 is SGHAT and CDR2 FQNNGV. This CDR3 region has 13 residues. Trimming cost V 2 bases and J 6 bases, with 10 bases left between them. The CDR3 loop is CASSLQAGDGYTF. In DNA form, the CDR3 reads TGTGCCAGCAGCTTACAAGCAGGGGATGGCTACACCTTC.

The chain has TRBV28 and TRBJ2-5; 10 positions agree with TRBD1. Unmatched junction bases numbered 11, after V lost 6 bases and J lost 1 base. The CDR3 is 17 residues long. Germline assignment: CDR1 MDHEN and CDR2 SYDVKM. The DNA of the CDR3 is TGTGCCAGCAGCCCGGGACAGGGGACCGGGTTCCAAGAGACCCAGTACTTC. It translates to CASSPGQGTGFQETQYF. Variable domain in full (rest from reference TRBV28 and TRBJ2-5): DVKVTQSSRYLVKRTGEKVFLECVQDMDHENMFWYRQDPGLGLRLIYFSYDVKMKEKGDIPEGYSVSREKKERFSLILESASTNQTSMYLCASSPGQGTGFQETQYFGPGTRLLVL.

This chain uses TRBV6-5 with TRBJ2-2; no clear D gene. The germline V and J ends were trimmed by 6 bases and 3 bases, with 5 bases remaining between them. Per the germline V gene, CDR1 is MNHEY and CDR2 is SVGAGI. CDR3 size: 12 residues. The chain's CDR3 is CASRADTGELFF. DNA of the CDR3: TGTGCCAGCAGGGCAGACACCGGGGAGCTGTTTTTT.

This clone is a singleton in its sample. This chain connects TRBV27 to TRBJ1-5; no definite D call. Germline CDR1 is MNHEY and CDR2 is SMNVEV (reference sequence). The V end lost 6 bases, the J end lost 5 bases, and 8 bases lay between the germline ends. There are 12 residues in the CDR3. CDR3 sequence (DNA): TGTGCCAGCAGCTCTTCCTATCAGCCCCAGCATTTT. Its protein product is CASSSSYQPQHF.

This chain connects TRBV5-4 to TRBJ2-3; 11 nucleotides match TRBD2. The V gene's germline CDR1 is SGHNT and CDR2 YYREEE (reference sequence). Trimming at V came to 0 bases and at J to 4 bases, leaving 13 bases not matched to a gene. The CDR3 length is 19 residues. This CDR3 is CASSLGVKTSGRVADTQYF. CDR3 nucleotide sequence: TGTGCCAGCAGCTTGGGCGTAAAAACTAGCGGGAGAGTAGCAGATACGCAGTATTTT.

The chain has TRBV28 and TRBJ2-7, with D uncertain. The CDR3 loop spans 15 amino acids. Germline lookup yields CDR1 MDHEN and CDR2 SYDVKM. The V end lost 5 bases, the J end lost 3 bases, and 17 bases lay between the germline ends. Here the CDR3 DNA reads TGTGCCAGCAGTCCCCTTGAGATGGGCCTCTACGAGCAGTACTTC. The encoded protein is CASSPLEMGLYEQYF.